This note documents a single T cell receptor (beta chain) sequence. This clone was detected only a few times. Its cognate antigen has yet to be identified. No qualities accompany the bases; no much larger clone lies one base away. This sample is part of a study of T cells after posttransplantation cyclophosphamide (dated by TCRdb to the mid-2010s). Describing the broader study: T cell repertoire reconstitution was tracked by TRB sequencing after myeloablative bone marrow transplantation in which posttransplantation cyclophosphamide was used as GVHD prophylaxis. Samples from roughly 35 PTCy-treated patients, along with samples from about 16 of their related bone marrow donors, underwent antigen receptor sequencing. Blood from all 30 or so PTCy patients with 1-year posttransplant specimens was subjected to TRB sequencing. In 3 patients, up to about 3 additional blood samples taken between 2 and 5.2 years after transplant also underwent TRB sequencing, as did pretransplant blood from a handful of patients. Because TRA and TRB clonality correlated tightly in ten or so samples, later TCR analyses were limited to TRB. Public TRB sequences were compared against a database of over 3,000 sequences linked to responses to pathogens, tumor antigens, self-antigens and alloantigens. Summary of the overall study and its limitations: Across roughly 48 patients, TRB clonality was highly associated with recipient CMV seropositivity and CMV reactivation, and diversity in PTCy patients was similar to diversity in CNI/methotrexate controls. Donor-recipient similarity was low at 1-2 months but increased during the first year, and donor CD8+ memory clones often dominated later blood repertoires. The TRB repertoires of T cells infiltrating skin or GI tract showed only limited overlap with the TRB repertoires of T cells in blood.

Viable CD3+CD4+ or CD3+CD8+ cells that were CCR7+CD45RA+CD45RO-CD95-CD27+CD28+ were defined as naive T cells. Peripheral blood samples were provided by related bone marrow donors on the day of marrow donation. Peripheral blood and bone marrow mononuclear cells were isolated by Ficoll-Hypaque density centrifugation and cryopreserved. Sorting of CD4+ and CD8+ T cells, including naive and memory subsets, was performed by FACS on a FACSAria II. Inclusive of the bounding cysteine and phenylalanine, the CDR3 is 12 residues long. Solely the CDR3 DNA is kept, with 36 bases framed from the first base. The germline V gene encodes CDR1 MNHEY and CDR2 SVGAGI. Here V drops 6 bases and J drops 10 bases, and the junction holds 4 bases not matched to any gene. Genomic DNA was used for TRB sequencing, which was performed with the immunoSEQ assay at survey resolution or with the hsTCRB kit. The paper's data handling went like this. Initial read processing used immunoSEQ software, and repertoire analyses used the LymphoSeq R package. Clonality was calculated as 1 minus normalized Shannon entropy, and the Gini coefficient was also calculated for each TRB dataset. Phenotypes of unsorted samples were inferred by mapping TRB sequences from sorted subsets of the recipient or donor onto unsorted samples of the same recipient. TCRdb obtained this table from immuneACCESS and retained in-frame rearrangements with V and J assigned. These tables miss some clones; where compared with another copy, unresolved V genes account for less than half of the shortfall, and the remainder is unexplained. V, J and clone size are taken as reported in that table, and D and trimming were inferred from the DNA itself. This sample has 31,000 or so clones in its table, and about 93% of those were observed once. About 0.25% of the sample is held by the ten biggest clonotypes.

Material for sequencing was naive CD4+ T cells sorted from PBMCs. This TCR derives from an older woman in good health, CMV-negative, and a related stem cell transplant donor. The V and J genes are TRBV6-5 and TRBJ1-4; TRBD1 lines up with 8 middle nucleotides. The CDR3 protein: CASSLTGGKLFF. The nucleotide sequence is TGTGCCAGCAGCCTAACAGGGGGAAAACTGTTTTTT.